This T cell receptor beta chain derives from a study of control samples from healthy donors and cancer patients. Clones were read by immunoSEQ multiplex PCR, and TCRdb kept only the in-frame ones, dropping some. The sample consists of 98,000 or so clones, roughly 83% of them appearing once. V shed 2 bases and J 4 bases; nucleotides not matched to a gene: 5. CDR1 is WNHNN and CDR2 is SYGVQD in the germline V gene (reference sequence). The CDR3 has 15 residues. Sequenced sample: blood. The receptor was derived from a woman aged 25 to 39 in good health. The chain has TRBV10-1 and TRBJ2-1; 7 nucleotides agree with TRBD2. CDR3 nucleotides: TGCGCCAGCAGTGAGATAGCGGGTGCTTACAATGAGCAGTTCTTC. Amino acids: CASSEIAGAYNEQFF.